The source of this T cell receptor (beta chain) is a study of cytomegalovirus exposure and HLA in healthy donors. Study results and caveats: Beyond CMV serostatus, there was no information to go on about immune exposure. Most CMV-associated TCR beta chains appeared HLA-restricted in a later analysis. Likely technical artifact: a cluster of highly shared sequence variants.

This clone was recorded once. As yet, its antigen is unknown. This PCR relied on a set of 60 Vbeta primers and 13 Jbeta primers. Sequencing was performed with immunoSEQ multiplex PCR; in TCRdb, only in-frame clones are kept and a portion is missing. In the table there are fewer than 150,000 clones, 70% to 75% of which are singletons. Germline V gene lookup returns CDR1 MNHEY and CDR2 SVGAGI. The J segment lost 4 bases and the V segment lost 8 bases, leaving 8 bases of the junction unmatched. The CDR3 length is 14 residues. Sequences were obtained from PBMCs. This sequence joins TRBV6-5 and TRBJ1-5; TRBD1 matches at 7 bases. The sequence came from a young man in good health and CMV-seronegative. The CDR3 DNA reads as TGTGCCAGCTCAATCCGGGACAGTAATCAGCCCCAGCATTTT. Encoded protein: CASSIRDSNQPQHF.